These 15 T cell receptor beta chains were sequenced from one sample in a study of blood T cell repertoires in COVID-19. Sequencing used immunoSEQ multiplex PCR; TCRdb keeps in-frame clones, though not all of them. The profile shows about 73,000 clones, 90% of them singletons. Sequencing used peripheral blood. These receptors were taken from a woman of 80 years or more with active or convalescent COVID-19.

The table lists this clone with a count of one. The CDR3 here is CASSLETSGDETQYF. As DNA, the CDR3 is TGTGCCAGCAGTTTGGAGACTAGCGGAGATGAGACCCAGTACTTC. The V and J genes are TRBV28 and TRBJ2-5; 9 bases line up with TRBD2. The CDR3 totals 15 residues. Germline V gives CDR1 MDHEN, CDR2 SYDVKM. After removal of 3 bases from V and 5 bases from J, the junction contained 7 bases not matched to a gene. The full variable domain, rest sourced from reference TRBV28 and TRBJ2-5, is DVKVTQSSRYLVKRTGEKVFLECVQDMDHENMFWYRQDPGLGLRLIYFSYDVKMKEKGDIPEGYSVSREKKERFSLILESASTNQTSMYLCASSLETSGDETQYFGPGTRLLVL.

The CDR3 region is CASSYEGLARRTQYF. CDR3 bases: TGTGCCAGCAGTTACGAAGGCCTGGCAAGGAGGACCCAGTACTTC. This rearrangement joins TRBV6-2 or TRBV6-3 to TRBJ2-5; D not resolved. The CDR3 runs 15 residues. Germline V lookup: CDR1 MNHEY, CDR2 SVGEGT. V gave up 2 bases and J gave up 7 bases, with 17 bases separating them.

V and J are TRBV28 and TRBJ1-5, with TRBD1 as a possible D gene (6 bases). The V gene lost 5 bases and the J gene lost 5 bases, with 13 bases spanning the gap. The CDR3 extends over 14 amino acids. Germline CDR1 reads MDHEN; CDR2 reads SYDVKM. CDR3 bases: TGTGCCAGCAGTGAGGTCAGGGGCTATCAGCCCCAGCATTTT. It is translated as CASSEVRGYQPQHF. Full variable domain (outside the CDR3, taken from reference TRBV28 and TRBJ1-5): DVKVTQSSRYLVKRTGEKVFLECVQDMDHENMFWYRQDPGLGLRLIYFSYDVKMKEKGDIPEGYSVSREKKERFSLILESASTNQTSMYLCASSEVRGYQPQHFGDGTRLSIL.

The chain carries TRBV19 and TRBJ1-5; 7 positions match TRBD1. The CDR3 runs to 15 residues. V was clipped by 3 bases and J by 7 bases; unmatched bases: 9. CDR1 LNHDA and CDR2 SQIVND come from the germline V gene (reference sequence). CDR3 amino acids: CASSITGDRQQPQHF. In nucleotides, the CDR3 is TGTGCCAGTAGTATTACAGGGGATAGGCAGCAGCCCCAGCATTTT. The complete variable domain, with remaining parts taken from reference TRBV19 and TRBJ1-5, reads DGGITQSPKYLFRKEGQNVTLSCEQNLNHDAMYWYRQDPGQGLRLIYYSQIVNDFQKGDIAEGYSVSREKKESFPLTVTSAQKNPTAFYLCASSITGDRQQPQHFGDGTRLSIL.

V gene TRBV30 combines with J gene TRBJ2-4, with 9 bases that match TRBD1. The V segment lost 0 bases and the J segment 1 base; nucleotides outside the gene matches: 4. CDR3 size: 16 residues. Germline V gene data show CDR1 as GTSNPN and CDR2 as SVGIG (reference sequence). The CDR3 protein is CAWSVGGQGAKNIQYF. The CDR3, as DNA: TGTGCCTGGAGTGTAGGGGGACAGGGCGCCAAAAACATTCAGTACTTC. The whole variable domain, filled in from reference TRBV30 and TRBJ2-4, reads SQTIHQWPATLVQPVGSPLSLECTVEGTSNPNLYWYRQAAGRGLQLLFYSVGIGQISSEVPQNLSASRPQDRQFILSSKKLLLSDSGFYLCAWSVGGQGAKNIQYFGAGTRLSVL.

The V call is TRBV5-8, the J call TRBJ1-2, with D perhaps TRBD1 (6 bases). The CDR3 has 15 amino acids. Germline V gene data show CDR1 as SGHTS and CDR2 as YDEGEE. Trimming shortened V by 0 bases and J by 3 bases, and 12 bases separated the two germline ends. CDR3 protein: CASSLAQGGHYGYTF. CDR3 DNA sequence: TGTGCCAGCAGCTTGGCACAGGGAGGGCACTATGGCTACACCTTC.

The chain recombines TRBV6-5 with TRBJ1-2; weak D call: TRBD1 (5 bases). This CDR3 spans 13 amino acids. Trimming cost V 5 bases and J 6 bases, with 13 bases left between them. In germline, CDR1 is MNHEY, CDR2 SVGAGI. In DNA form, the CDR3 reads TGTGCCAGCAGTCTAACACCAGGGAATGGCTACACCTTC. This translates into CASSLTPGNGYTF.

The chain combines TRBV27 with TRBJ2-5; the match to TRBD1 covers 11 bases. J lost 5 bases, V lost 5 bases, and 10 bases had no gene match. Germline-derived CDR1 and CDR2 are MNHEY and SMNVEV (reference sequence). The CDR3 is made up of 16 amino acids. The CDR3 loop reads CASSQLGTGGLETQYF. CDR3 coding DNA: TGTGCCAGCAGTCAACTCGGGACAGGGGGTCTGGAGACCCAGTACTTC.

CDR3 in amino acids: CASSATDATNEKLFF. The CDR3 bases are TGTGCCAGTAGTGCCACAGATGCAACTAATGAAAAACTGTTTTTT. The chain has TRBV19 and TRBJ1-4; no clear D. V lost 5 bases, J lost 0 bases, and 10 bases lay in between. The CDR3 is 15 residues long. Germline CDR1 reads LNHDA; CDR2 reads SQIVND (reference sequence).

The CDR3 reads CASSLMRSDTQYF. Here the CDR3 DNA reads TGTGCCAGCAGCTTAATGAGGTCAGATACGCAGTATTTT. The chain couples TRBV7-2 to TRBJ2-3; no firm D call. Germline lookup yields CDR1 SGHTA and CDR2 FQGNSA. With 2 bases removed from V and 4 bases from J, the gap between germline ends came to 7 bases. The CDR3 has 13 residues.

The chain carries TRBV6-2 or TRBV6-3 and TRBJ2-7; the match to TRBD2 covers 8 bases. This CDR3 is 15 amino acids long. From germline, CDR1 is MNHEY and CDR2 SVGEGT. Losses at the gene ends were 2 bases for V and 11 bases for J; bases not matched to a gene: 14. The CDR3 sequence: CASSYTGREALGKYF. The CDR3 DNA sequence: TGTGCCAGCAGTTACACCGGGCGGGAGGCCCTTGGGAAGTACTTC.

The rearrangement links TRBV11-2 to TRBJ2-5, with 9 bases aligning to TRBD2. Unmatched junction bases numbered 3, after V lost 5 bases and J lost 5 bases. This CDR3 has 13 residues. Germline assignment: CDR1 SGHAT and CDR2 FQNNGV. The CDR3 bases are TGTGCCAGCAGCCACAGCGGGGGGGAGACCCAGTACTTC. It is translated as CASSHSGGETQYF.

This clone showed up just once. The genes are TRBV4-3 and TRBJ2-2; the D gene is possibly TRBD1 (8 bases). V shed 2 bases and J shed 7 bases, with 14 bases lying between them. CDR1 is LGHNA, CDR2 YSLEER, per germline. The CDR3 is 15 amino acids. The CDR3 region is CASSQRQGRDGELFF. The CDR3 coding sequence is TGCGCCAGCAGCCAACGACAGGGGAGGGACGGGGAGCTGTTTTTT.

This chain links TRBV5-6 with TRBJ1-3; maybe TRBD1 (6 bases). The CDR3 loop spans 14 amino acids. Looked up from germline, CDR1 is SGHDT and CDR2 is YYEEEE. The V gene lost 4 bases and the J gene lost 1 base, with 9 bases spanning the gap. CDR3 sequence (DNA): TGTGCCAGCAGCACCAGGGGATCTGGAAACACCATATATTTT. Translated: CASSTRGSGNTIYF.

The chain uses TRBV5-1 and TRBJ1-1; 8 bases fit TRBD1. Germline lookup yields CDR1 SGHRS and CDR2 YFSETQ. Trimming cost V 2 bases and J 2 bases; bases outside gene matches: 5. The CDR3 length is 15 residues. CDR3 DNA: TGCGCCAGCAGCTTCGGGACAGGCTTTAACACTGAAGCTTTCTTT. Translation: CASSFGTGFNTEAFF.